The 5 T cell receptor beta chains below were found in one sample sequenced in a study of beta chain features in type 1 diabetes. Since all of the isolated RNA was reverse transcribed, expressed TCRB transcripts were what got sequenced. This table comes from immunoSEQ multiplex PCR, and its TCRdb copy is limited to in-frame clones, with some not included. The repertoire includes fewer than 550,000 clones, about an eighth of them detected once, and over 0.035% sits in the top ten. Sequencing input: naive CD4+ T cells from blood. All receptors derive from a woman under 30 in good health.

This clone was seen a handful of times. The chain is built from TRBV18 and TRBJ2-3; D is unresolved. Trimming took 6 bases from V and 4 from J, leaving 14 bases between them. CDR3 length: 14 residues. Germline assignment: CDR1 KGHSH and CDR2 LQKENI. The CDR3 loop reads CASSLQTHADTQYF. CDR3 DNA: TGTGCCAGCTCCCTTCAAACGCATGCAGATACGCAGTATTTT.

The chain carries TRBV5-6 and TRBJ2-5; D is possibly TRBD2 (5 bases). The CDR3 covers 12 residues. Germline CDR1 and CDR2: SGHDT and YYEEEE. Trimming pared 5 bases from V and 3 bases from J, leaving 8 bases between. CDR3 sequence (DNA): TGTGCCAGCAGTTTCGGGGAAGAGACCCAGTACTTC. Protein product: CASSFGEETQYF.

This chain connects TRBV2 to TRBJ2-5; D not resolved. Germline values: CDR1 SNHLY, CDR2 FYNNEI. CDR3 length: 12 amino acids. V lost 8 bases and J 0 bases, leaving 7 bases between the germline ends. Here the CDR3 reads CASGVYQETQYF. CDR3 in DNA: TGTGCCAGCGGGGTGTACCAAGAGACCCAGTACTTC.

This chain uses TRBV19 with TRBJ2-5; 13 nucleotides align to TRBD2. Germline V gene sequence: CDR1 LNHDA, CDR2 SQIVND (reference sequence). Unmatched junction bases numbered 6, after V lost 3 bases and J lost 5 bases. CDR3 length: 16 residues. CDR3 sequence reads: CASSITSGRAGETQYF. The CDR3 DNA sequence: TGTGCCAGTAGTATCACTAGCGGGAGGGCCGGGGAGACCCAGTACTTC. Filled out from reference TRBV19 and TRBJ2-5, the complete variable domain reads DGGITQSPKYLFRKEGQNVTLSCEQNLNHDAMYWYRQDPGQGLRLIYYSQIVNDFQKGDIAEGYSVSREKKESFPLTVTSAQKNPTAFYLCASSITSGRAGETQYFGPGTRLLVL.

The V gene is TRBV4-1, the J gene TRBJ1-6; D is ambiguous. CDR1 and CDR2 (germline): MGHRA, YSYEKL. V dropped 0 bases and J dropped 10 bases, with 7 bases sitting between them. The CDR3 length is 13 residues. The CDR3 reads CASSQERESPLHF. DNA of the CDR3: TGCGCCAGCAGCCAAGAGCGGGAATCACCCCTCCACTTT.